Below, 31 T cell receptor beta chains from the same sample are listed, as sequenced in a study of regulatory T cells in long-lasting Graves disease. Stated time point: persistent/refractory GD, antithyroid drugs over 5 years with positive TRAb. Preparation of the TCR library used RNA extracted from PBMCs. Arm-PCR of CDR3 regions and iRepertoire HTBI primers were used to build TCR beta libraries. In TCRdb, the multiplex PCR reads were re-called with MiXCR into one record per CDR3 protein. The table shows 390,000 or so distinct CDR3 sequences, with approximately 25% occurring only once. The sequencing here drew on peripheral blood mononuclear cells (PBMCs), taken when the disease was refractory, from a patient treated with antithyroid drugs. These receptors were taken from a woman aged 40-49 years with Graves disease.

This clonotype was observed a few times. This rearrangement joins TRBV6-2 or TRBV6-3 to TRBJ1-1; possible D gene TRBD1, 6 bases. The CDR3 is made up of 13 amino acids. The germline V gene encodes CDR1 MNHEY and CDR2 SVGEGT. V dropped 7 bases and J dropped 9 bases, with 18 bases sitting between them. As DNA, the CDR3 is TGTGCCAGCACGCAAGGGTCCGGGACAAAAGCTTTCTTT. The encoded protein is CASTQGSGTKAFF.

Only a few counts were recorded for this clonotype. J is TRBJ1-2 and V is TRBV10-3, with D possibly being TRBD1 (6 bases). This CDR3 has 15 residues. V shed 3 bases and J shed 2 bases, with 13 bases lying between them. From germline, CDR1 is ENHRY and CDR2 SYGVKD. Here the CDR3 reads CAISESGGQNYGYTF. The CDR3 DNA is TGTGCCATCAGTGAATCGGGGGGGCAGAACTATGGCTACACCTTC.

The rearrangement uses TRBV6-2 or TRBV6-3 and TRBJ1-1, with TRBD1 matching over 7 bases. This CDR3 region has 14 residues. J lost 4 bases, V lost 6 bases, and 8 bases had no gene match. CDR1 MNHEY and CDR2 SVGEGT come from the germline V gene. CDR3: CASSREQGSTEAFF. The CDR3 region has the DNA TGTGCCAGCAGCCGGGAACAGGGGAGCACTGAAGCTTTCTTT.

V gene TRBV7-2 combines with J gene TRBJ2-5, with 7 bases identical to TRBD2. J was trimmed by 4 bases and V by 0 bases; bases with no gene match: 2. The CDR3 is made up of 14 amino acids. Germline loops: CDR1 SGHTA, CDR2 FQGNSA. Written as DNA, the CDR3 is TGTGCCAGCAGCTTAGCCGGGAGGCGAGAGACCCAGTACTTC. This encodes CASSLAGRRETQYF. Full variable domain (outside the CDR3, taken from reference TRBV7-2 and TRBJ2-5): GAGVSQSPSNKVTEKGKDVELRCDPISGHTALYWYRQSLGQGLEFLIYFQGNSAPDKSGLPSDRFSAERTGGSVSTLTIQRTQQEDSAVYLCASSLAGRRETQYFGPGTRLLVL.

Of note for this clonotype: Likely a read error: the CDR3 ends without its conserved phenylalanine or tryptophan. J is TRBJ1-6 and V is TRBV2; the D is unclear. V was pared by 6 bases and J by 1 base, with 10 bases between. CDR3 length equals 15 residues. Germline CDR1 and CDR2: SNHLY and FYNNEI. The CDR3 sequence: CASSSYMSYNSPLHL. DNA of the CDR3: TGTGCCAGCAGCTCGTACATGTCCTATAATTCACCCCTCCACCTT.

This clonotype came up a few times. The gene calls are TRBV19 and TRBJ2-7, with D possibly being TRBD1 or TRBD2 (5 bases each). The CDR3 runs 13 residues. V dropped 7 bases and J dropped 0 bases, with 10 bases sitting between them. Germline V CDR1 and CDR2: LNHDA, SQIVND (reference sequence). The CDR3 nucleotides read TGTGCCAGTAACCCGGGGCTCTCCTACGAGCAGTACTTC. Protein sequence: CASNPGLSYEQYF.

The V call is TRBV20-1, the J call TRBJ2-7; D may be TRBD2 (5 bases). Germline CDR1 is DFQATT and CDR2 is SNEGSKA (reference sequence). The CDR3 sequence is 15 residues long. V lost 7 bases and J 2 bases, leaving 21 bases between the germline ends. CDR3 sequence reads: CSVKDVSGRTYEQYF. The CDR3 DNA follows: TGCAGTGTGAAAGATGTCAGCGGACGAACCTACGAGCAGTACTTC.

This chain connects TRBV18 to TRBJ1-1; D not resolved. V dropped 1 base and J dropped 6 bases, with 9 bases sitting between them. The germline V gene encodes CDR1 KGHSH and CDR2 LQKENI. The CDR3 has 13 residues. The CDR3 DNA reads TGTGCCAGCTCACCACTCTTGGAAGCTGAAGCTTTCTTT. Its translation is CASSPLLEAEAFF.

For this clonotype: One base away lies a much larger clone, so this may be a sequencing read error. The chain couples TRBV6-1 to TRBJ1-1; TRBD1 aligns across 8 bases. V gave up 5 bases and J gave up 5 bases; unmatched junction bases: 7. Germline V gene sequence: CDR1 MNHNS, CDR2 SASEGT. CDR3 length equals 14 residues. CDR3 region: CASSLRQGRTEAFF. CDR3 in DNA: TGTGCCAGCAGTCTTAGACAGGGGCGGACTGAAGCTTTCTTT.

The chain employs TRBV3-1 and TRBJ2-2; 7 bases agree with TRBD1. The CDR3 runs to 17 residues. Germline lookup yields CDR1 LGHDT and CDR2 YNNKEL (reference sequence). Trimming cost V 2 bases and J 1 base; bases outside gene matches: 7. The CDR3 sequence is CASSQPGRGLNTGELFF. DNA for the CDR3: TGTGCCAGCAGCCAACCTGGAAGGGGGCTGAACACCGGGGAGCTGTTTTTT. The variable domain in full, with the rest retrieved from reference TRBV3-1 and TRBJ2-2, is DTAVSQTPKYLVTQMGNDKSIKCEQNLGHDTMYWYKQDSKKFLKIMFSYNNKELIINETVPNRFSPKSPDKAHLNLHINSLELGDSAVYFCASSQPGRGLNTGELFFGEGSRLTVL.

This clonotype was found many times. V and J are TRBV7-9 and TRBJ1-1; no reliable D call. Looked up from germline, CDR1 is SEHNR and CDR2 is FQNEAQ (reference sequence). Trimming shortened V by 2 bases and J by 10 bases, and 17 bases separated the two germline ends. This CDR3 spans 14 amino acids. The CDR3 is CASSLFNQDWVAFF. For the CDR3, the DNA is TGTGCCAGCAGCTTATTTAACCAGGACTGGGTAGCTTTCTTT.

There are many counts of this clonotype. CDR3 residues: CSAPRVMTRLNTEAFF. As DNA, the CDR3 is TGCAGTGCTCCTAGAGTGATGACGCGATTGAACACTGAAGCTTTCTTT. This chain joins TRBV20-1 and TRBJ1-1; D gene unclear. This CDR3 comprises 16 residues. The V and J ends lost 5 bases and 0 bases respectively, with 19 bases between them. Germline CDR1 reads DFQATT; CDR2 reads SNEGSKA (reference sequence).

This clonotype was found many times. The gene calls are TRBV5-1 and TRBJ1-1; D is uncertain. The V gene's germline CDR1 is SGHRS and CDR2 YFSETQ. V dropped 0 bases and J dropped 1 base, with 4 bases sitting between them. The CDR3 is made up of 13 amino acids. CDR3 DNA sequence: TGCGCCAGCAGCTTGGTGGCGAACACTGAAGCTTTCTTT. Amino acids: CASSLVANTEAFF.

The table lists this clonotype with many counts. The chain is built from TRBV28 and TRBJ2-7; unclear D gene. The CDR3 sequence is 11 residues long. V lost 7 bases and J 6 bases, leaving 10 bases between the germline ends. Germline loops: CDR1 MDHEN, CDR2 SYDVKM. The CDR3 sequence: CASITFGEQYF. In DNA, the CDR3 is TGTGCCAGCATCACCTTCGGCGAGCAGTACTTC.

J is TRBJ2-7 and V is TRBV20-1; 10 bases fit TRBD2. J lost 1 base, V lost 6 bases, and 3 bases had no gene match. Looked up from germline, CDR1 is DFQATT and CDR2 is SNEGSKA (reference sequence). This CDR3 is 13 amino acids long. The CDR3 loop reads CSARAGGSYEQYF. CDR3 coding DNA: TGCAGTGCGCGAGCGGGAGGGTCCTACGAGCAGTACTTC.

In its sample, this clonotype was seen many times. CDR3 region: CASSNLGEMNTEAFF. The CDR3, as DNA: TGTGCCAGCAGCAATCTCGGGGAGATGAACACTGAAGCTTTCTTT. V and J are TRBV12-3 or TRBV12-4 and TRBJ1-1; the D is unclear. The CDR3 spans 15 residues. The V end lost 6 bases, the J end lost 0 bases, and 14 bases lay between the germline ends.

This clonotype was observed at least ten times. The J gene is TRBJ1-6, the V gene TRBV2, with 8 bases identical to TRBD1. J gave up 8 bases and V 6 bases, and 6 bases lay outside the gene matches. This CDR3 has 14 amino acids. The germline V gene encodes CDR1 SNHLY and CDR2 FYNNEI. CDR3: CASRRQGLDSPLHF. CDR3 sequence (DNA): TGTGCCAGCAGGAGACAGGGGCTGGATTCACCCCTCCACTTT.

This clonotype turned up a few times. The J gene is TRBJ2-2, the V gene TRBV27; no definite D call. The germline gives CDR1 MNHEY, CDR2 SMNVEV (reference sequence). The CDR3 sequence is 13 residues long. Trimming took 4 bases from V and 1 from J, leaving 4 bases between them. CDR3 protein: CASSSWNTGELFF. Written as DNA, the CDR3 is TGTGCCAGCAGTTCTTGGAACACCGGGGAGCTGTTTTTT.

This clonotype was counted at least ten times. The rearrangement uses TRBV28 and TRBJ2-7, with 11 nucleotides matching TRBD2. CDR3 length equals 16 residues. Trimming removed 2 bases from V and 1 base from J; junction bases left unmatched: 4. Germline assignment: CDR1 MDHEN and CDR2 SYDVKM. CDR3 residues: CASSLGTSGLSYEQYF. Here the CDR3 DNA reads TGTGCCAGCAGTTTAGGGACTAGCGGCCTTTCCTACGAGCAGTACTTC.

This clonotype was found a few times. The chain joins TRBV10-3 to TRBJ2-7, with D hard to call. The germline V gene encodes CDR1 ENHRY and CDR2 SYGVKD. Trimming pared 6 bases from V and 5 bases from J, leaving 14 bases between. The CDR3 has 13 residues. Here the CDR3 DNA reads TGTGCCATCAGAGGAGACAAGCACGACGAGCAGTACTTC. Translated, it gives CAIRGDKHDEQYF.

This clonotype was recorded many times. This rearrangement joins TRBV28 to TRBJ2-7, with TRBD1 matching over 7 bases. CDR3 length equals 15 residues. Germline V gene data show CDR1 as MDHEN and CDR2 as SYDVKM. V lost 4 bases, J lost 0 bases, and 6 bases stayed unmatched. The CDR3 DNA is TGTGCCAGCAGTTCCTGGGACAGAATCTCCTACGAGCAGTACTTC. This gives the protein CASSSWDRISYEQYF.

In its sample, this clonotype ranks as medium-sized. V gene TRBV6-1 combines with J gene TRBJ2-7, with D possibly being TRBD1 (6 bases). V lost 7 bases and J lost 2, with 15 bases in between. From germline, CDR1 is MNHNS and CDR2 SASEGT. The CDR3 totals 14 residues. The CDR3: CASISTGPTYEQYF. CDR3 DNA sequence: TGTGCCAGCATTTCGACAGGACCTACCTACGAGCAGTACTTC.

The chain's CDR3 is CASRRPGTYYEQYF. CDR3 DNA: TGTGCCAGCAGGCGCCCGGGGACTTACTACGAGCAGTACTTC. The chain has TRBV11-2 and TRBJ2-7; D may be TRBD2 (6 bases). The CDR3 runs 14 residues. Germline CDR1 reads SGHAT; CDR2 reads FQNNGV. V dropped 6 bases and J dropped 3 bases, with 15 bases sitting between them.

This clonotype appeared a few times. CDR3 sequence: CASSIGATEAFF. The CDR3 nucleotides are TGTGCCAGTAGTATTGGAGCCACTGAAGCTTTCTTT. The chain has TRBV19 and TRBJ1-1, with no clear D. V lost 3 bases and J 4 bases, leaving 6 bases between the germline ends. Germline assignment: CDR1 LNHDA and CDR2 SQIVND (reference sequence). The CDR3 consists of 12 residues.

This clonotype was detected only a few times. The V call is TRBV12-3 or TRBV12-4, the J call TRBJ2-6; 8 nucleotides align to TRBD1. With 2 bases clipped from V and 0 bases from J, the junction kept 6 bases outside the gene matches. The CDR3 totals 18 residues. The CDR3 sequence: CASSLRGQENSGANVLTF. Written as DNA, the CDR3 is TGTGCCAGCAGTTTAAGGGGACAGGAAAACTCTGGGGCCAACGTCCTGACTTTC.

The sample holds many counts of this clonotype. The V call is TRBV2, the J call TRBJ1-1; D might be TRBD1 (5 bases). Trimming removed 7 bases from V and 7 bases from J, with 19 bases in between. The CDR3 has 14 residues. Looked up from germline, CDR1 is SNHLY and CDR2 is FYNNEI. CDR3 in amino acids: CASKSIRGRLEAFF. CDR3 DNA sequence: TGTGCCAGCAAGAGCATCCGGGGCCGGCTTGAAGCTTTCTTT.

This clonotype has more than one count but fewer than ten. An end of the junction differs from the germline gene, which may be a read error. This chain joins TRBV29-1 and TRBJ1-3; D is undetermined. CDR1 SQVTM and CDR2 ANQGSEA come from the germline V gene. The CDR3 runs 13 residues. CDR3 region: CSVEDFSGNTVYF. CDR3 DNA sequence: TGCAGCGTTGAAGACTTTTCTGGAAACACCGTATATTTT.

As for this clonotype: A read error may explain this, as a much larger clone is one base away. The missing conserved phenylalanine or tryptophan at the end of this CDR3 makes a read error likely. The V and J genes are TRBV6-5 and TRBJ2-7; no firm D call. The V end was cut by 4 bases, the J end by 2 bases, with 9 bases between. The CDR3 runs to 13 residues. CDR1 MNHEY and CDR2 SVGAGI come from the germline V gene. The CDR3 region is CASSSPGTYEQYL. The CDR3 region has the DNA TGTGCCAGCAGTTCCCCAGGAACCTACGAGCAGTACCTC.

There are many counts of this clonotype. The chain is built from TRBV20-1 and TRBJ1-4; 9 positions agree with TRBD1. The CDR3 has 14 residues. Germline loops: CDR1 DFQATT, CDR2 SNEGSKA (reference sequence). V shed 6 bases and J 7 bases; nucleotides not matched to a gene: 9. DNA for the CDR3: TGCAGTGCCACCTCCCGGGACAGGGCTGAAAAACTGTTTTTT. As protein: CSATSRDRAEKLFF.

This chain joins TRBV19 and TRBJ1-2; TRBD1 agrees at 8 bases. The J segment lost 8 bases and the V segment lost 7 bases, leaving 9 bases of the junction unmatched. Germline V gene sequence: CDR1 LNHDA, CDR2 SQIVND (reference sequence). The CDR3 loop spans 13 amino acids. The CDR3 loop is CASKETGVGGYTF. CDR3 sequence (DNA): TGTGCCAGTAAGGAGACAGGGGTAGGAGGCTACACCTTC.

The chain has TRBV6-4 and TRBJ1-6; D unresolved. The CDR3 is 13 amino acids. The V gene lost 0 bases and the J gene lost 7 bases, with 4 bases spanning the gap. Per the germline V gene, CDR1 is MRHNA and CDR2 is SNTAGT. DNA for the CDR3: TGTGCCAGCAGTGACTCGACAAATTCACCCCTCCACTTT. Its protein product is CASSDSTNSPLHF.